This T cell receptor beta chain was documented in a study of T cell responses to AZD1222 COVID-19 vaccine. Trimming left V 4 bases short and J 5 bases short, with 15 bases between. Germline V lookup: CDR1 SGHKS, CDR2 YYEKEE (reference sequence). The CDR3 runs to 14 residues. Notes on the study in general: Researchers report vaccine-associated CD4 TCRs spanning spike, with dominance at 160-218 and 743-854. Baseline seropositivity characterized only a handful of AZD1222 recipients.

A word on this clone: The target antigen is unknown.

Data came from immunoSEQ multiplex PCR; TCRdb stores just in-frame clones and leaves some out. Of 130,000 or so clones in the sample, around 86% were seen once. The chain has TRBV5-5 and TRBJ1-2; D is possibly TRBD1 (6 bases). Sequenced material: peripheral blood, taken on day 0 of AZD1222 vaccination. The clonotype originates from an adult in good health. The CDR3 DNA is TGTGCCAGCAGCCAACAGGGTTTAGAGTATGGCTACACCTTC. Protein: CASSQQGLEYGYTF.